Each of the 6 T cell receptor beta chains below was sequenced from the same sample in a study of T cell repertoires in cytomegalovirus infection. TCRdb re-derived calls from the reads in MiXCR, one entry per CDR3 protein. The table shows fewer than 700,000 distinct CDR3 sequences, with roughly 24% occurring only once. The sequencing input was CD8+ T cells from PBMCs. Receptor source: a human donor in good health (CMV status not recorded). Some clones in this sample may be carry-over from other donors' samples.

There are a few counts of this clonotype. The gene calls are TRBV29-1 and TRBJ1-1; D uncertain. V dropped 6 bases and J dropped 6 bases, with 17 bases sitting between them. Germline values: CDR1 SQVTM, CDR2 ANQGSEA. The CDR3 runs to 13 residues. CDR3 bases: TGCAGCGTAGCGTTGCCAGCCGTCCCTGAAGCTTTCTTT. Translation gives CSVALPAVPEAFF.

This sequence joins TRBV28 and TRBJ1-2; 8 nucleotides agree with TRBD1. Germline CDR1 is MDHEN and CDR2 is SYDVKM. The CDR3 has 15 amino acids. V trimming: 2 bases; J trimming: 0 bases; junction bases outside the gene matches: 2. The CDR3 spells CASSLQGATNYGYTF. The CDR3 DNA sequence: TGTGCCAGCAGTTTACAGGGGGCGACTAACTATGGCTACACCTTC.

This clonotype was detected only a few times. This rearrangement joins TRBV6-2 or TRBV6-3 to TRBJ1-2; no definite D call. The CDR3 loop spans 14 amino acids. Trimming removed 7 bases at V and 0 bases at J, with 12 bases between. Per the germline V gene, CDR1 is MNHEY and CDR2 is SVGEGT. CDR3 bases: TGTGCCAGCACCTCGAGGGAGTCTAACTATGGCTACACCTTC. Its protein is CASTSRESNYGYTF.

This clonotype was detected a few times. This sequence joins TRBV29-1 and TRBJ1-1; no firm D call. Per germline, CDR1 SQVTM and CDR2 ANQGSEA. CDR3 length equals 14 residues. V was cut by 1 base and J by 8 bases, with 17 bases left in between. CDR3 bases: TGCAGCGTTGAAGTCGAGGCGAGCCCGTTCGAAGCTTTCTTT. Encoded protein: CSVEVEASPFEAFF.

Ten or more counts support this clonotype. The chain combines TRBV28 with TRBJ2-5; no clear D gene. The CDR3 sequence is 11 residues long. Germline values: CDR1 MDHEN, CDR2 SYDVKM. The CDR3 region has the DNA TGTGCGAAGCGACCGCAAGAGACCCAGTACTTC. It translates to CAKRPQETQYF. The full variable domain, rest sourced from reference TRBV28 and TRBJ2-5, is DVKVTQSSRYLVKRTGEKVFLECVQDMDHENMFWYRQDPGLGLRLIYFSYDVKMKEKGDIPEGYSVSREKKERFSLILESASTNQTSMYLCAKRPQETQYFGPGTRLLVL.

V and J are TRBV6-2 or TRBV6-3 and TRBJ2-7; no clear D gene. The CDR3 is 15 residues long. With 5 bases removed from V and 7 bases from J, the gap between germline ends came to 21 bases. Germline CDR1 reads MNHEY; CDR2 reads SVGEGT. CDR3 sequence reads: CASSDRGSRSGEQYV. The CDR3 DNA reads as TGTGCCAGCAGTGATCGAGGTTCCCGCTCTGGGGAGCAGTACGTC.